This T cell receptor beta chain was documented in a study of human T cells and chemical hapten exposure. For this clonotype: Its target is unknown.

The CDR3 covers 15 residues. Broader study findings: As patch test score rose, PT1 expanded TCR counts tended to rise as well.

Time point described: patch test 1, 2 weeks after DPC sensitization. Described treatment: therapeutic diphenylcyclopropenone sensitization with weekly scalp DPC. Extraction of total RNA was performed on unfractionated whole blood. TCRdb re-called the RACE reads through MiXCR, storing one row per CDR3 protein. This sample has 75,000 to 95,000 distinct CDR3 sequences; over 9.5% occur once, and the top ten carry 3.5%. The sample consisted of whole blood, taken in connection with sensitization to the hapten diphenylcyclopropenone (DPC). The receptor's source is a woman between 55 and 75 years old with alopecia areata. Some clones in this sample may be carry-over from other donors' samples. The chain joins TRBV21-1 to TRBJ2-7; the D segment call TRBD2 is taken from the table without a DNA check. TRBV21-1 is tagged as a pseudogene. CDR3 in amino acids: CASSSGTSGGYEQYF. The CDR3 region has the DNA TGTGCCAGCAGCAGCGGGACTAGCGGGGGCTACGAGCAGTACTTC.